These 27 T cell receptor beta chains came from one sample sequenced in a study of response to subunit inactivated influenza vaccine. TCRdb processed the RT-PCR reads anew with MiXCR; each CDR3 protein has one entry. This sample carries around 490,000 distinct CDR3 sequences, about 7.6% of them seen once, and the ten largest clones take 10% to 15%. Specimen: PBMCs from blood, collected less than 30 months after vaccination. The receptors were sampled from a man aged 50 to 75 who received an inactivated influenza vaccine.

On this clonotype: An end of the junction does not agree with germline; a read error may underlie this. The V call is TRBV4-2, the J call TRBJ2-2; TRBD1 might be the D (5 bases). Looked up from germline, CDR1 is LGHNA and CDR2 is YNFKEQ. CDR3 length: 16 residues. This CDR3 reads CASSQDAGLNSGELFF. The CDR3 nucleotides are TGTGCCAGCAGCCAAGATGCAGGGCTGAACTCCGGGGAGCTGTTTTTT.

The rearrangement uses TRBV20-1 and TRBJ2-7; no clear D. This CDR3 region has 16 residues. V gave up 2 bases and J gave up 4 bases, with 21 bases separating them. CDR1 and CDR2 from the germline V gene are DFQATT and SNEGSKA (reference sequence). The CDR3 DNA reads TGCAGTGCTAGACCAACGGTGACGGGTCTACTGTACGAGCAGTACTTC. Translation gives CSARPTVTGLLYEQYF.

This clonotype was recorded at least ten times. CDR3 nucleotide sequence: TGTGCCAGCAGCCGGACCCCCACTAATGAAAAACTGTTTTTT. Encoded protein: CASSRTPTNEKLFF. The V call is TRBV5-4, the J call TRBJ1-4; D gene unclear. This CDR3 has 14 amino acids. V was pared by 4 bases and J by 2 bases, with 9 bases between. Germline V gene lookup returns CDR1 SGHNT and CDR2 YYREEE (reference sequence).

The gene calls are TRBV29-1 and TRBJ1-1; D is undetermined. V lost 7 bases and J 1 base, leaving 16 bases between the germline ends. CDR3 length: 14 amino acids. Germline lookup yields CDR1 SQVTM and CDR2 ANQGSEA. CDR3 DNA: TGCAGCGCACCCGGTAGTGTAAGGAACACTGAAGCTTTCTTT. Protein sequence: CSAPGSVRNTEAFF.

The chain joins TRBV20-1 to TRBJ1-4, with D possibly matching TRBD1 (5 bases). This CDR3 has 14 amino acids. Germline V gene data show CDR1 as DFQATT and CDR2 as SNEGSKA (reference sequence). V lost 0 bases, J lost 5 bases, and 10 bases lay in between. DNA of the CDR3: TGCAGTGCTAGAGATGTAGGGGTCAATGAAAAACTGTTTTTT. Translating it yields CSARDVGVNEKLFF.

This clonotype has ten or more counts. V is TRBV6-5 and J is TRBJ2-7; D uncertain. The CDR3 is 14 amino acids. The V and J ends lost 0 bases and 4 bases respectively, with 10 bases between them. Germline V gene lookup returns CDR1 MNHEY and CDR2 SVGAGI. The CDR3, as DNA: TGTGCCAGCAGTTACTCGGGAAGCCAATACGAGCAGTACTTC. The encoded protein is CASSYSGSQYEQYF.

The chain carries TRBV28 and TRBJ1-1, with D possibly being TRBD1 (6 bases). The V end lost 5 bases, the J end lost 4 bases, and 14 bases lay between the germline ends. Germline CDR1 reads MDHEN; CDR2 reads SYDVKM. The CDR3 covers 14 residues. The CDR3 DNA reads TGTGCCAGCAGTGCCTACAGGGAGGGCACTGAAGCTTTCTTT. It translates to CASSAYREGTEAFF.

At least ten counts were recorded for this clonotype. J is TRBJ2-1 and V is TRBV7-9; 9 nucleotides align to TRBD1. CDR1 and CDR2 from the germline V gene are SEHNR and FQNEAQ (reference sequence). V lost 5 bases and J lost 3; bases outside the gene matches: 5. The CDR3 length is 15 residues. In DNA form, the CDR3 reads TGTGCCAGCAGCCGAGGGGGACAGGGCTACAATGAGCAGTTCTTC. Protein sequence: CASSRGGQGYNEQFF.

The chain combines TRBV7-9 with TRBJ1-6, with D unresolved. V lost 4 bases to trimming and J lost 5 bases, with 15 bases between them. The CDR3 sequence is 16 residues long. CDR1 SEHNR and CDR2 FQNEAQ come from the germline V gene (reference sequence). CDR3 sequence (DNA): TGTGCCAGCAGCTCCCGTGCCGTGTCCGATAATTCACCCCTCCACTTT. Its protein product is CASSSRAVSDNSPLHF.

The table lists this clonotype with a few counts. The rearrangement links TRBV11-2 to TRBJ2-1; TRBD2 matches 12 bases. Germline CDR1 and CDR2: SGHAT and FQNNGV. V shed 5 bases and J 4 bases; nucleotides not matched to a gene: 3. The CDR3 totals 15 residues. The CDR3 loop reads CASSAGLAGYNEQFF. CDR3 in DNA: TGTGCCAGCAGCGCGGGACTAGCGGGTTACAATGAGCAGTTCTTC. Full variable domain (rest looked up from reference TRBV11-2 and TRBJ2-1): EAGVAQSPRYKIIEKRQSVAFWCNPISGHATLYWYQQILGQGPKLLIQFQNNGVVDDSQLPKDRFSAERLKGVDSTLKIQPAKLEDSAVYLCASSAGLAGYNEQFFGPGTRLTVL.

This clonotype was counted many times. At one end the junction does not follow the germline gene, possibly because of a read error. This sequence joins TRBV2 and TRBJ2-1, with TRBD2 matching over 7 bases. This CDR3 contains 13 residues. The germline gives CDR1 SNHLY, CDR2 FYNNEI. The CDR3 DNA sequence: TGTGCCAGCAGTGATAATGGGATCAGCGGGAAGATCTTC. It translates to CASSDNGISGKIF.

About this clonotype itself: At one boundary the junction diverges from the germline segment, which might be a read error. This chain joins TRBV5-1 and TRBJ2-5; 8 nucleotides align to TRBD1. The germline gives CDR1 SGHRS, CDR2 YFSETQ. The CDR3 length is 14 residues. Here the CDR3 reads CACSWTGLQETQYF. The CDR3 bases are TGCGCCTGCAGCTGGACAGGGTTGCAAGAGACCCAGTACTTC.

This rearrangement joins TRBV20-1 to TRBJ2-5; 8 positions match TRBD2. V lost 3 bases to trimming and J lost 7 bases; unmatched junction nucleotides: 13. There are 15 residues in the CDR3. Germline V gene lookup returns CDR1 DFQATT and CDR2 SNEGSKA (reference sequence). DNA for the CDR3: TGCAGTGCTAGTGGCGGGAGGCGATTAGAGGGGACCCAGTACTTC. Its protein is CSASGGRRLEGTQYF.

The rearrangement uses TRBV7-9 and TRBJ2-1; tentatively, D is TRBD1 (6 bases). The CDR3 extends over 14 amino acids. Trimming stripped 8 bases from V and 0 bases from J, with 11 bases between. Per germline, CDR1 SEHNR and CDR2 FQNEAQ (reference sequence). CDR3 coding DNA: TGTGCCAGCGGGGACACAAGCTCCTACAATGAGCAGTTCTTC. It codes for CASGDTSSYNEQFF.

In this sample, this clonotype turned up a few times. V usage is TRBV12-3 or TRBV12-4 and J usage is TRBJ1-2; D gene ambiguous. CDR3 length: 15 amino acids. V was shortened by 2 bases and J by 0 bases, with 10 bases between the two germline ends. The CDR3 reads CASSLSGGTNYGYTF. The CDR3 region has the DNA TGTGCCAGCAGTTTAAGTGGCGGCACTAACTATGGCTACACCTTC.

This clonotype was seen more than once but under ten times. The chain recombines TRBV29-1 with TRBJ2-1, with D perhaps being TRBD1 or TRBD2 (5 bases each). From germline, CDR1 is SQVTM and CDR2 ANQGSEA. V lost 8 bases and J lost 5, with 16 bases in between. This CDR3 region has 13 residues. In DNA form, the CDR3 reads TGCAGCTCCGCCCGGGACCCAAACAATGAGCAGTTCTTC. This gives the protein CSSARDPNNEQFF.

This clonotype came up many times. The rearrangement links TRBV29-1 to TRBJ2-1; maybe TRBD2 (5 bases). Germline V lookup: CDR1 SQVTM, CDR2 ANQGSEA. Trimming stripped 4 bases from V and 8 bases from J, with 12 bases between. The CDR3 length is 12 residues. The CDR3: CSVGTQGDEQFF. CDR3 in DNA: TGCAGCGTTGGGACTCAAGGCGATGAGCAGTTCTTC.

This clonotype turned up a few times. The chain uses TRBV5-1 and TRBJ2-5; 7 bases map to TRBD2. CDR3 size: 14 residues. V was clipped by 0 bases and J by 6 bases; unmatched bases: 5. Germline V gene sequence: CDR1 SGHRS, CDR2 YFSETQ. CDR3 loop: CASSLDGGGQTQYF. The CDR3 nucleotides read TGCGCCAGCAGCTTGGACGGGGGAGGGCAGACCCAGTACTTC.

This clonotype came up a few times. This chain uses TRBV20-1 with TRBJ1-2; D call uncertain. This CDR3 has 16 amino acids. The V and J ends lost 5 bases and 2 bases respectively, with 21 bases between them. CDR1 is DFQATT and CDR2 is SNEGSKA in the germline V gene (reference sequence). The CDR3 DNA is TGCAGTGCTCGGGTGGGAGGGCAGCTAACCAACTATGGCTACACCTTC. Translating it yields CSARVGGQLTNYGYTF.

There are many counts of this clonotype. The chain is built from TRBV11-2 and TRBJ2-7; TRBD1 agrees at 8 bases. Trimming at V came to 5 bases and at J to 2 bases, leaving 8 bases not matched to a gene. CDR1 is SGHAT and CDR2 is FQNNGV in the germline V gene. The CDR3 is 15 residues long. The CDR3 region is CASSALGTGPYEQYF. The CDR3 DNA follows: TGTGCCAGCAGCGCGCTGGGGACAGGCCCCTACGAGCAGTACTTC.

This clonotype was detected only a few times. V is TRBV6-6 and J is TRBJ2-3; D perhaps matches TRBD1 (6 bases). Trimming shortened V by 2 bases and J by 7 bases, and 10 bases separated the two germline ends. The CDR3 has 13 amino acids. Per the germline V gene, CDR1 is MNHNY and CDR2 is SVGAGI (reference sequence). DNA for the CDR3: TGTGCCAGCAGTTACATTCAGGGGCATACGCAGTATTTT. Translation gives CASSYIQGHTQYF.

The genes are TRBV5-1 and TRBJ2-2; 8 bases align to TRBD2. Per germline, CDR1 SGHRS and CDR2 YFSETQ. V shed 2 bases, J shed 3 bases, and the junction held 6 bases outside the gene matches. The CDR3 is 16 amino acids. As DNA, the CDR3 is TGCGCCAGCAGCTTCGTCGGGGGGGGCGACACCGGGGAGCTGTTTTTT. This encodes CASSFVGGGDTGELFF. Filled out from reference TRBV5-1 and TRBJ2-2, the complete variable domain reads KAGVTQTPRYLIKTRGQQVTLSCSPISGHRSVSWYQQTPGQGLQFLFEYFSETQRNKGNFPGRFSGRQFSNSRSEMNVSTLELGDSALYLCASSFVGGGDTGELFFGEGSRLTVL.

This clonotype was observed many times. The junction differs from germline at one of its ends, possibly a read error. The CDR3 region is CASSLSQNTEAFF. The CDR3 region has the DNA TGTGCCAGCAGTTTATCTCAGAACACTGAAGCTTTCTTT. The J gene is TRBJ1-1, the V gene TRBV5-1; D ambiguous. This CDR3 spans 13 amino acids. Germline CDR1 SGHRS, CDR2 YFSETQ.

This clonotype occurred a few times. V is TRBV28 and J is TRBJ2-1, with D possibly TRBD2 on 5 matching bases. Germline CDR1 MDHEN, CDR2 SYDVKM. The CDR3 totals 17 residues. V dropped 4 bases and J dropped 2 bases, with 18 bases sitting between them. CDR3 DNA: TGTGCCAGCAGTTCAACCCAACTAGACACAGCCTACAATGAGCAGTTCTTC. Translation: CASSSTQLDTAYNEQFF.

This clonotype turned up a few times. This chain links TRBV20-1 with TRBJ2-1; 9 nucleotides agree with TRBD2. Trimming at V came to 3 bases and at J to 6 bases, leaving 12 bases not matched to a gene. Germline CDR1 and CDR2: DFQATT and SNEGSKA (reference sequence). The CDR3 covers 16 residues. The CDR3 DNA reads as TGCAGTGCTAGCCTAGCGGGACTCTCGGCGGGCAATGAGCAGTTCTTC. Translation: CSASLAGLSAGNEQFF.

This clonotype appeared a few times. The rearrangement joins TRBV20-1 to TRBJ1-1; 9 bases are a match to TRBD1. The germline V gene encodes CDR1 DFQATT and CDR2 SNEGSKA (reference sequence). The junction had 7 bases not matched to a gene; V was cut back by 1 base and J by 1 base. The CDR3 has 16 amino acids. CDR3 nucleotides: TGCAGTGCTAGAGTGACAGGGGGTGTTGAGAACACTGAAGCTTTCTTT. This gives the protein CSARVTGGVENTEAFF.

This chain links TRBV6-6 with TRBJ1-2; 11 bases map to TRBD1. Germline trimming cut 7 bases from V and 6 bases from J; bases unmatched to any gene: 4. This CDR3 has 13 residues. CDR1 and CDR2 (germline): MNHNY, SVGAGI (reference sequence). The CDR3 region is CASTWTGGDGYTF. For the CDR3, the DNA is TGTGCCAGCACCTGGACAGGGGGCGATGGCTACACCTTC.